This T cell receptor (beta chain) was sequenced in a study of T cells after yellow fever vaccination. Comments on this clonotype: One base away lies a much larger clone, so this may be a sequencing read error.

TCRdb passed the 5' RACE reads through MiXCR, listing each CDR3 protein once. The table has 350,000 to 450,000 distinct CDR3 sequences, 18% seen once. The CDR3 sequence is 12 residues long. The TCR comes from a man aged 18 to 29 who received the YFV17D yellow fever vaccine. This chain uses TRBV12-3 or TRBV12-4 with TRBJ2-3; possible D gene TRBD1, 6 bases. The source was PBMCs, collected before the yellow fever booster vaccination. CDR3 in DNA: TGTCCCAGCAGCACAGGGCAAGATACGCAGTATTTT. It yields the protein CPSSTGQDTQYF.